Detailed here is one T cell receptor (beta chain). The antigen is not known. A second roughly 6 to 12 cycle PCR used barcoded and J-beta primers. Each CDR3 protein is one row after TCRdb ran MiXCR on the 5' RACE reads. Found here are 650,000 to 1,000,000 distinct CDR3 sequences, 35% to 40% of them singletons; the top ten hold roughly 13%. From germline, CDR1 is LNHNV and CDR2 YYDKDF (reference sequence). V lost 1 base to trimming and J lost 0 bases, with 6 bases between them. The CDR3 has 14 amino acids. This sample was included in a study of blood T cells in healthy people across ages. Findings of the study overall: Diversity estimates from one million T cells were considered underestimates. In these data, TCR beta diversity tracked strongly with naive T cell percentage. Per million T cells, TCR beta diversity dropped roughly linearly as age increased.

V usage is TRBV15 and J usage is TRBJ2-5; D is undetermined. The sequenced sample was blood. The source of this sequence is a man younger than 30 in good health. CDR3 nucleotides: TGTGCCACCAGCAGAGGCCGGGACCAAGAGACCCAGTACTTC. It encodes CATSRGRDQETQYF.